The 2 T cell receptor beta chains given below trace back to one sample, sequenced in a study of a mutant IDH1 vaccine in newly diagnosed glioma. The assay was immunoSEQ multiplex PCR, and TCRdb's table has in-frame clones only and misses some. The sample includes tens of thousands of clones, 65% to 75% of them seen just once. Sample time point: week 35, safety follow-up. The vaccine gave 300 ug of a 20-mer mutant IDH1 peptide subcutaneously per dose. Which antigens these TCRs recognize remains unknown. The input for sequencing was PBMCs, taken from a glioma patient whose treatment included an IDH1 peptide vaccine. Receptors originate from a man aged 45-60 years with glioma.

The genes are TRBV27 and TRBJ2-7; perhaps D is TRBD1 or TRBD2 (5 bases each). V was trimmed by 5 bases and J by 7 bases, leaving 15 bases between them. The CDR3 has 13 residues. CDR1 and CDR2 from the germline V gene are MNHEY and SMNVEV (reference sequence). This CDR3 reads CASSRGPLREQYF. CDR3 DNA sequence: TGTGCCAGCAGTCGGGGACCTCTTCGAGAGCAGTACTTC.

This clone occurred a few times. The V gene is TRBV28, the J gene TRBJ2-1, with D unresolved. V shed 2 bases and J shed 4 bases, with 3 bases lying between them. Germline lookup yields CDR1 MDHEN and CDR2 SYDVKM. The CDR3 runs to 12 residues. The chain's CDR3 is CASSLPYNEQFF. CDR3 DNA sequence: TGTGCCAGCAGTTTACCATACAATGAGCAGTTCTTC.